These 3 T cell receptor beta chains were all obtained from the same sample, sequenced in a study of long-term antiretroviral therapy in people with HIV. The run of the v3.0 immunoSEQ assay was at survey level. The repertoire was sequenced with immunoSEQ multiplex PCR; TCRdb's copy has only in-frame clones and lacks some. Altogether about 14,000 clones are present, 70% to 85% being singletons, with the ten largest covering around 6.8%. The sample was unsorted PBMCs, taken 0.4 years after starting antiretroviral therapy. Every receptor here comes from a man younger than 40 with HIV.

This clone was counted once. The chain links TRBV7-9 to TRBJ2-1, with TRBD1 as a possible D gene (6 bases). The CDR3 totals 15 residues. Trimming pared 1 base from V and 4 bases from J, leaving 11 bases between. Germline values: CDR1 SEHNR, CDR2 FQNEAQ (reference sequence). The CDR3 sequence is CASSLGTANYNEQFF. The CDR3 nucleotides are TGTGCCAGCAGCTTAGGGACAGCAAATTACAATGAGCAGTTCTTC.

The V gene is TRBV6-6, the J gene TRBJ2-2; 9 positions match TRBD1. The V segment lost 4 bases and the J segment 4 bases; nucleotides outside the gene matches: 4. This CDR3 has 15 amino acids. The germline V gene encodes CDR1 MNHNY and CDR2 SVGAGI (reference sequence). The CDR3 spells CASSLGTGSTGELFF. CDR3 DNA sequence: TGTGCCAGCAGTTTGGGGACAGGGAGCACCGGGGAGCTGTTTTTT.

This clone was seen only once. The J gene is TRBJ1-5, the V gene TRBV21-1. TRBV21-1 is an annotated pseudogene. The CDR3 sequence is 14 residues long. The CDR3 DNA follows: TGTGCCAGCAGCAAAGATGGCGGGAATCAGCCCCAGCATTTT. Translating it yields CASSKDGGNQPQHF.